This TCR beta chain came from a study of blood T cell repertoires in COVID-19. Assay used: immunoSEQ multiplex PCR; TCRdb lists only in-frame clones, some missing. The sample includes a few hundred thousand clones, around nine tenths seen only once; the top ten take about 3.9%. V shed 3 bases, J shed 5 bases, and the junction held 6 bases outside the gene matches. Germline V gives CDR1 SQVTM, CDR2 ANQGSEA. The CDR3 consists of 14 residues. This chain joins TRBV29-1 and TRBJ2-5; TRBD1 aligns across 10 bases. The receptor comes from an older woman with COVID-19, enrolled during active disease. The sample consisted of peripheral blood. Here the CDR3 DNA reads TGCAGCGTTGATTCGGGACAGGGGACGGAGACCCAGTACTTC. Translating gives CSVDSGQGTETQYF.